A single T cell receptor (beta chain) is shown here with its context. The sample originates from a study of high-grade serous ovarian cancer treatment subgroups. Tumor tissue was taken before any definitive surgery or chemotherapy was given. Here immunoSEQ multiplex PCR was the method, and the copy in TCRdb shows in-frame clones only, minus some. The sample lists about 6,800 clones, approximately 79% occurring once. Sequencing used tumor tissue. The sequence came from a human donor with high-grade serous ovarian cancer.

CDR3 loop: CASSLGTDTQYF. In DNA, the CDR3 is TGTGCCAGCAGCTTAGGCACAGATACGCAGTATTTT. The V call is TRBV7-3, the J call TRBJ2-3, with D unclear. Per germline, CDR1 SGHTA and CDR2 FQGTGA. V gave up 2 bases and J gave up 1 base, with 1 base separating them. This CDR3 is built from 12 residues.